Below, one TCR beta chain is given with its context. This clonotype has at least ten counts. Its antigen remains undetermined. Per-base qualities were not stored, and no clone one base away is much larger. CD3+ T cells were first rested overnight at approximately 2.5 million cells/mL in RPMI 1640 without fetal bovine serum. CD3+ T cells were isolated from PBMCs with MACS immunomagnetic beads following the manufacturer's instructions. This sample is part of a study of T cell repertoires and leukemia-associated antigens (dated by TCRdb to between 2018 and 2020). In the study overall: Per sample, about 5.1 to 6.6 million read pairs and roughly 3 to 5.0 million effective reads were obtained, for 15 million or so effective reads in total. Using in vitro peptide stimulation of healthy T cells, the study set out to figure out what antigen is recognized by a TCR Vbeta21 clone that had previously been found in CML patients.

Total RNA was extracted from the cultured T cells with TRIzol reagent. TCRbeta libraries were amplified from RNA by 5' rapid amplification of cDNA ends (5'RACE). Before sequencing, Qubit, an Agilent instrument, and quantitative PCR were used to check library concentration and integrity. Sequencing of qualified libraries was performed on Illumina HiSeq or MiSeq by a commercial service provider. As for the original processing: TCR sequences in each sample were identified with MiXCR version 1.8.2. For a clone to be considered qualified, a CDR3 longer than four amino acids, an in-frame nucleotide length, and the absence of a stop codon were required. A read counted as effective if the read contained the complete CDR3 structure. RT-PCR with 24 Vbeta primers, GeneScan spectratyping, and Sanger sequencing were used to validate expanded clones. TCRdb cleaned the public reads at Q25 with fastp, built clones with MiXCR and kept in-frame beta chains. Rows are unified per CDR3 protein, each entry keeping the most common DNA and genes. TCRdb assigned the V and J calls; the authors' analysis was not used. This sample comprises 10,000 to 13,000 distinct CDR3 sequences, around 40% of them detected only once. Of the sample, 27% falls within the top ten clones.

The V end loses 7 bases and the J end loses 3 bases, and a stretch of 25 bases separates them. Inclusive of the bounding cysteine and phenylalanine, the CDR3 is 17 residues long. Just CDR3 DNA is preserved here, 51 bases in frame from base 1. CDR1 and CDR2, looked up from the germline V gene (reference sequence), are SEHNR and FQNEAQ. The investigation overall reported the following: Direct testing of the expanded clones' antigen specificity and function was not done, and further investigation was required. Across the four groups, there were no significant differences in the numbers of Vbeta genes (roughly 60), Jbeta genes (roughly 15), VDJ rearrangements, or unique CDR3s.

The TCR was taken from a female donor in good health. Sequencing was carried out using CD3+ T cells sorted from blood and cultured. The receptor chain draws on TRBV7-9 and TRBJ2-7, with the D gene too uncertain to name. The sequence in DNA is TGTGCCAGCACGGGTGCCGCCGTCTCCAGACCCTACTACGAGCAGTACTTC. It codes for CASTGAAVSRPYYEQYF.